Here is one T cell receptor beta chain with its context. The antigen remains unidentified. This specimen belongs to a study of T cell responses to AZD1222 COVID-19 vaccine. Study-level findings and limits: CD4 TCRs linked to vaccination spanned spike, dominating at 160-218 and 743-854.

The CDR3 runs to 15 residues. The V gene lost 1 base and the J gene lost 3 bases, with 10 bases spanning the gap. Per germline, CDR1 MNHNS and CDR2 SASEGT. Measured with immunoSEQ multiplex PCR; TCRdb has only the in-frame clones, and not every one. The sample contains 130,000 to 150,000 clones, roughly 86% of which appear only once. This rearrangement joins TRBV6-1 to TRBJ1-5; unclear D gene. Material: peripheral blood, obtained 28 days after the second dose of the MenACWY control vaccine. This TCR derives from an adult who received the MenACWY meningococcal vaccine as a control. CDR3 region: CASSEGVRINQPQHF. The CDR3 nucleotides are TGTGCCAGCAGTGAAGGCGTACGCATCAATCAGCCCCAGCATTTT.